This TCR beta chain is from a study of T cells after posttransplantation cyclophosphamide (TCRdb year 2016). For context, the study as a whole: Using TRB sequencing, the study followed how the T cell repertoire reconstituted after myeloablative bone marrow transplantation in which posttransplantation cyclophosphamide served as GVHD prophylaxis. Samples from some 33 PTCy-treated patients and fewer than 20 related bone marrow donors of those patients were subjected to antigen receptor sequencing. Blood from every one of the roughly 33 PTCy patients who had 1-year posttransplant specimens underwent TRB sequencing. In 3 patients, TRB sequencing was also performed on up to about 3 more blood samples taken 2 to 5.2 years after transplant, and in a handful of patients, pretransplant blood was also TRB-sequenced. Because TRA and TRB clonality were tightly correlated in 8 or 9 samples, subsequent TCR analyses were focused on TRB only. Public TRB sequences were queried against a database of over 3,500 sequences associated with responses to pathogens, tumor antigens, self-antigens and alloantigens.

This clone was counted at least ten times. The antigen it binds to is not known. One base away there is no much larger clone; base qualities are not given. V is clipped by 1 base and J by 3 bases, and the sequence between their germline boundaries is 10 bases long. The CDR3 sequence holds 15 residues, the cysteine and phenylalanine included. The DNA shown is the 45-base CDR3, in frame from base 1. The germline V gene yields SGHTA for CDR1 and FQGNSA for CDR2. The research as a whole found: The TRB repertoires of T cells infiltrating skin or the GI tract showed only limited overlap with the TRB repertoires found in blood. At 1-2 months, donor-recipient similarity was low but rose over the first year, and the later blood repertoires were often dominated by donor CD8+ memory clones. Across about 40 patients, TRB clonality was highly associated with recipient CMV seropositivity and CMV reactivation, and diversity in PTCy patients was similar to diversity in CNI/methotrexate controls.

TRB sequencing was run on genomic DNA with either the immunoSEQ assay at survey resolution or the hsTCRB kit. The paper's data handling went like this. The immunoSEQ software was used for initial read processing, and the LymphoSeq R package was used for repertoire analyses. Clonality was computed as 1 minus normalized Shannon entropy; Gini coefficient was also calculated for each TRB dataset. To infer phenotypes in unsorted samples, TRB sequences from sorted subsets of the recipient or donor were mapped onto the unsorted samples of the same recipient. Here the immuneACCESS table is served through TCRdb, limited to in-frame sequences with V and J called. Missing clones are a known gap in these copies; in checked studies unresolved V genes cover under half, and the rest lacks a known reason. The D gene and trimming were derived from the DNA, and the V and J assignments and clone size from that table. This sample holds under 15,000 clones in total, without any singletons. In total, the top ten clones hold under 7.5% of the sample.

On the day of marrow donation, related bone marrow donors gave peripheral blood samples. Peripheral blood and bone marrow mononuclear cells were isolated by Ficoll-Hypaque density centrifugation and cryopreserved. The source is a woman aged 35 to 49 in good health, CMV-negative, and a related stem cell transplant donor. Input material: PBMCs. The V and J genes are TRBV7-2 and TRBJ1-5, with a weak D call of TRBD1 (6 bases match). The sequenced DNA: TGTGCCAGCAGCTTAGTCGGACAGCTCAATCAGCCCCAGCATTTT. It encodes CASSLVGQLNQPQHF.